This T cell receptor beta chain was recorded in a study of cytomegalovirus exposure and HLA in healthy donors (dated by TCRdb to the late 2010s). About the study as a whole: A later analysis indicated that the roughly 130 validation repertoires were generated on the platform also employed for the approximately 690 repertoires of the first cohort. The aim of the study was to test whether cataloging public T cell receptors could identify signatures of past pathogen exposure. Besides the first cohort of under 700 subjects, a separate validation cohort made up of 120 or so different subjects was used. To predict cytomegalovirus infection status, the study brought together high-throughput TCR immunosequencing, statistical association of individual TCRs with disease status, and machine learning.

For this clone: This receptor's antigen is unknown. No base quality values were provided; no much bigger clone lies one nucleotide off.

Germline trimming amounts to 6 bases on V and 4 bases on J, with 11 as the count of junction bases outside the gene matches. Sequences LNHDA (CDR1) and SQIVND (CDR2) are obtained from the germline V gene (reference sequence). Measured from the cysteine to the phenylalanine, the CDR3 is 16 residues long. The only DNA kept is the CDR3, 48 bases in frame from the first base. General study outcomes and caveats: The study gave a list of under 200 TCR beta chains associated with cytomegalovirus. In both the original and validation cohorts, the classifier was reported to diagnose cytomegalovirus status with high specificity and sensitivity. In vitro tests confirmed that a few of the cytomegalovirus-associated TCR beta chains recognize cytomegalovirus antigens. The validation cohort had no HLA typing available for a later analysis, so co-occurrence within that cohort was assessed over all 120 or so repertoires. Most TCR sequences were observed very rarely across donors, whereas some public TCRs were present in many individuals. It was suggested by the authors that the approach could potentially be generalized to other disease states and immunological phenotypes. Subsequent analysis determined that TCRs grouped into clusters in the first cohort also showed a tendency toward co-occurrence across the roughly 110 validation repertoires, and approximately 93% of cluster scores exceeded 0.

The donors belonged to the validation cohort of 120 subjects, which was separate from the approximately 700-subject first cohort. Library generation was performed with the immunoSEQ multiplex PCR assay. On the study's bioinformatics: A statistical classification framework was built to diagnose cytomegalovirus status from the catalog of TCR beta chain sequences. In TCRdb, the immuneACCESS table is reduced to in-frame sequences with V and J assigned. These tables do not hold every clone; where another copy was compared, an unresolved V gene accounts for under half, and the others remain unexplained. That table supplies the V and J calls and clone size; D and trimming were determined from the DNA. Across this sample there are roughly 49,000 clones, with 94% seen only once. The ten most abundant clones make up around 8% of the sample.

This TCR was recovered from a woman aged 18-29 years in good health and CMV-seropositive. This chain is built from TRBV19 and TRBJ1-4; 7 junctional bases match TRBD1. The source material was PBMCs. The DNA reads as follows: TGTGCCAGTAGCATCCTGATGGGACAGAGTAATGAAAAACTGTTTTTT. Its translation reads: CASSILMGQSNEKLFF.